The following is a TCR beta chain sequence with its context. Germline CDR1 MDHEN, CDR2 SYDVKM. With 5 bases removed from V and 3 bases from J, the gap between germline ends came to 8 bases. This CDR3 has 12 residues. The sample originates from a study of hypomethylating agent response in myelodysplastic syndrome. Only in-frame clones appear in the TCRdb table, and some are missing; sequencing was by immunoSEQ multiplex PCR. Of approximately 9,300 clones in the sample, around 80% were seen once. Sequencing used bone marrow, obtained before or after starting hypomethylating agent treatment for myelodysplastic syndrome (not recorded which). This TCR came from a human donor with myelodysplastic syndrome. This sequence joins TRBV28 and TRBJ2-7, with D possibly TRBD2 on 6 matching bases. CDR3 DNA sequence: TGTGCCAGCAGTGTGGACTACTACGAGCAGTACTTC. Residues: CASSVDYYEQYF.